These 27 T cell receptor beta chains were all obtained from the same sample, sequenced in a study of T cells in Graves' hyperthyroidism and ophthalmopathy. RNA transcripts yielded amplified TCR beta CDR3 regions. HTBI primers were used for first-round RT-PCR of the TCR CDR3. TCRdb fed the multiplex PCR reads into MiXCR, producing one record per CDR3 protein. Found here are hundreds of thousands of distinct CDR3 sequences, less than 15% of them singletons; the top ten hold 9.2%. The sequenced material came from blood. All receptors come from a woman between 18 and 29 years old with Graves' hyperthyroidism.

This clonotype occurred many times. The rearrangement joins TRBV6-2 or TRBV6-3 to TRBJ2-7, with D unclear. The CDR3 covers 13 residues. V shed 5 bases and J shed 2 bases, with 10 bases lying between them. Germline V CDR1 and CDR2: MNHEY, SVGEGT. The CDR3 here is CASSRSAPYEQYF. In nucleotides, the CDR3 is TGTGCCAGCAGTCGCTCGGCTCCCTACGAGCAGTACTTC.

This clonotype turned up a few times. The V call is TRBV27, the J call TRBJ2-7, with unresolved D. Trimming left V 2 bases short and J 3 bases short, with 8 bases between. This CDR3 has 13 amino acids. Germline CDR1 is MNHEY and CDR2 is SMNVEV (reference sequence). The CDR3 protein is CASSLGFNYEQYF. The DNA for the CDR3 is TGTGCCAGCAGTTTAGGGTTTAACTACGAGCAGTACTTC.

Many counts were recorded for this clonotype. This chain links TRBV28 with TRBJ2-1, with 8 nucleotides matching TRBD2. Germline V gene sequence: CDR1 MDHEN, CDR2 SYDVKM. The V gene end was trimmed by 5 bases and the J gene end by 2 bases; junction bases not matched to a gene: 2. The CDR3 is 14 residues long. The DNA for the CDR3 is TGTGCCAGCAGTGAGCGGGGGACCTACAATGAGCAGTTCTTC. Encoded protein: CASSERGTYNEQFF.

This clonotype appeared many times. The J gene is TRBJ2-7, the V gene TRBV3-1; D unclear. The CDR3 has 12 amino acids. Germline-derived CDR1 and CDR2 are LGHDT and YNNKEL (reference sequence). V lost 3 bases and J 7 bases, leaving 10 bases between the germline ends. The chain's CDR3 is CASSQAGAEQYF. The CDR3 DNA is TGTGCCAGCAGCCAGGCTGGTGCGGAGCAGTACTTC.

This clonotype was detected ten times or more. V usage is TRBV28 and J usage is TRBJ2-7, with 8 bases aligning to TRBD2. Germline CDR1 reads MDHEN; CDR2 reads SYDVKM. J lost 0 bases, V lost 4 bases, and 17 bases had no gene match. There are 19 residues in the CDR3. The CDR3 region is CASSSLKLESGTSSYEQYF. The CDR3 nucleotides read TGTGCCAGCAGTTCACTTAAACTTGAATCCGGGACTAGCTCCTACGAGCAGTACTTC.

The table lists this clonotype with many counts. This chain joins TRBV7-2 and TRBJ2-7, with D possibly matching TRBD1 (6 bases). The V end was cut by 1 base, the J end by 0 bases, with 10 bases between. The CDR3 has 15 residues. The germline CDR1 and CDR2 sequences are SGHTA and FQGNSA. The CDR3 nucleotides are TGTGCCAGCAGCTTAGAACAGGGCAGCTCCTACGAGCAGTACTTC. Its translation is CASSLEQGSSYEQYF.

The sample holds many counts of this clonotype. The rearrangement links TRBV10-2 to TRBJ2-7; TRBD2 matches at 8 bases. Germline trimming cut 3 bases from V and 2 bases from J; bases unmatched to any gene: 0. This CDR3 comprises 13 residues. Germline-derived CDR1 and CDR2 are WSHSY and SAAADI. DNA for the CDR3: TGCGCCAGCAGTGAAGCGGGGGCCTACGAGCAGTACTTC. Translation: CASSEAGAYEQYF.

Ten or more counts support this clonotype. The chain carries TRBV20-1 and TRBJ2-3; tentatively, D is TRBD1 (6 bases). This CDR3 region has 14 residues. V lost 6 bases and J 2 bases, leaving 15 bases between the germline ends. In germline, CDR1 is DFQATT, CDR2 SNEGSKA (reference sequence). CDR3 nucleotides: TGCAGTGCGCTTGTCCGGGACAACACAGATACGCAGTATTTT. It translates to CSALVRDNTDTQYF.

With respect to this clonotype: Given a much more abundant clone one base away, this may be a read error. The chain employs TRBV5-1 and TRBJ2-4, with D perhaps assigned TRBD1 or TRBD2 (6 bases each). V lost 1 base and J 0 bases, leaving 8 bases between the germline ends. The CDR3 loop spans 15 amino acids. Germline lookup yields CDR1 SGHRS and CDR2 YFSETQ. CDR3 nucleotides: TGCGCCAGCAGCTTGAGGGGGGCAGCCAAAAACATTCAGTACTTC. Its translation is CASSLRGAAKNIQYF.

The sample holds many counts of this clonotype. The chain links TRBV6-1 to TRBJ1-1, with 10 bases fitting TRBD1. The CDR3 has 14 residues. J lost 14 bases, V lost 3 bases, and 12 bases had no gene match. Germline CDR1 MNHNS, CDR2 SASEGT. The CDR3 nucleotides read TGTGCCAGCAGTGAGCCGACAGGGGGCGCGTTGGCGTTCTTT. Its translation: CASSEPTGGALAFF.

This clonotype was seen a few times. The chain joins TRBV19 to TRBJ1-4; TRBD1 might be the D (5 bases). Germline V gene lookup returns CDR1 LNHDA and CDR2 SQIVND (reference sequence). V lost 6 bases and J 4 bases, leaving 12 bases between the germline ends. CDR3 length: 14 residues. This CDR3 is CASSLDSYNEKLFF. DNA of the CDR3: TGTGCCAGTAGCCTCGACAGTTATAATGAAAAACTGTTTTTT.

This clonotype has a count of ten or more. V is TRBV5-1 and J is TRBJ1-3; maybe TRBD1 (5 bases). The CDR3 has 15 amino acids. Germline lookup yields CDR1 SGHRS and CDR2 YFSETQ. V dropped 0 bases and J dropped 2 bases, with 9 bases sitting between them. For the CDR3, the DNA is TGCGCCAGCAGCTTGGGACAGTATACTGGAAACACCATATATTTT. Its translation: CASSLGQYTGNTIYF.

In this sample, this clonotype turned up many times. The gene calls are TRBV7-2 and TRBJ2-1; TRBD2 might be the D (5 bases). Germline V lookup: CDR1 SGHTA, CDR2 FQGNSA. This CDR3 spans 17 amino acids. Trimming shortened V by 0 bases and J by 1 base, and 13 bases separated the two germline ends. CDR3 DNA: TGTGCCAGCAGCTTAGCGCTTGTGGGAGCTTCCTACAATGAGCAGTTCTTC. It codes for CASSLALVGASYNEQFF.

This chain joins TRBV7-3 and TRBJ2-2; 14 bases fit TRBD2. Germline values: CDR1 SGHTA, CDR2 FQGTGA. With 5 bases clipped from V and 2 bases from J, the junction kept 13 bases outside the gene matches. The CDR3 runs 20 residues. In nucleotides, the CDR3 is TGTGCCAGCAGCCTAAAAGTAAAGACTAGCGGGAGGGTTAACACCGGGGAGCTGTTTTTT. It translates to CASSLKVKTSGRVNTGELFF.

This clonotype came up many times. This chain links TRBV10-1 with TRBJ2-1; TRBD1 matches 9 bases. Germline values: CDR1 WNHNN, CDR2 SYGVQD (reference sequence). With V trimmed by 5 bases and J by 8 bases, 10 bases remained unmatched. This CDR3 comprises 15 residues. CDR3 coding DNA: TGCGCCAGCAGTAGCTACACAGGGGGCCCAGATGAGCAGTTCTTC. Protein sequence: CASSSYTGGPDEQFF.

This clonotype was counted at least ten times. The chain employs TRBV2 and TRBJ2-5, with 8 nucleotides matching TRBD2. The CDR3 runs to 15 residues. V was clipped by 3 bases and J by 1 base; unmatched bases: 4. Germline V gene data show CDR1 as SNHLY and CDR2 as FYNNEI. The CDR3 loop is CASSDPGGIQETQYF. The CDR3 DNA reads TGTGCCAGCAGTGACCCGGGAGGGATCCAAGAGACCCAGTACTTC.

This clonotype was found many times. This chain joins TRBV19 and TRBJ1-1; 10 nucleotides agree with TRBD1. Germline V lookup: CDR1 LNHDA, CDR2 SQIVND (reference sequence). V shed 7 bases, J shed 2 bases, and the junction held 7 bases outside the gene matches. This CDR3 comprises 15 residues. CDR3 amino acids: CASTRTGGRNTEAFF. The CDR3 DNA follows: TGTGCCAGTACCAGGACAGGGGGGAGAAACACTGAAGCTTTCTTT.

This clonotype appeared many times. The chain couples TRBV15 to TRBJ2-3; 9 bases fit TRBD1. CDR3 size: 16 residues. Trimming cost V 1 base and J 4 bases; bases outside gene matches: 6. Germline loops: CDR1 LNHNV, CDR2 YYDKDF (reference sequence). The CDR3 loop is CATSRGSQGAADTQYF. For the CDR3, the DNA is TGTGCCACCAGCAGAGGGTCACAGGGGGCGGCAGATACGCAGTATTTT.

Only a few counts were recorded for this clonotype. The chain has TRBV19 and TRBJ2-2; TRBD2 aligns across 11 bases. This CDR3 has 15 residues. Germline values: CDR1 LNHDA, CDR2 SQIVND (reference sequence). Trimming cost V 5 bases and J 5 bases; bases outside gene matches: 4. CDR3 bases: TGTGCCAGTAGTGCGGGGACTAGCGGTACCGGGGAGCTGTTTTTT. Encoded protein: CASSAGTSGTGELFF.

V and J are TRBV10-1 and TRBJ1-5; 9 bases match TRBD1. Germline V gives CDR1 WNHNN, CDR2 SYGVQD (reference sequence). V lost 7 bases and J lost 4; bases outside the gene matches: 11. This CDR3 contains 16 residues. CDR3 coding DNA: TGCGCCAGCACCCTGGACAGGGGATATGAAAATCAGCCCCAGCATTTT. Amino acids: CASTLDRGYENQPQHF.

This clonotype was counted many times. The rearrangement uses TRBV4-1 and TRBJ2-3, with D unresolved. The CDR3 has 16 amino acids. Trimming stripped 1 base from V and 3 bases from J, with 14 bases between. Germline V CDR1 and CDR2: MGHRA, YSYEKL. CDR3 nucleotide sequence: TGCGCCAGCAGCCAAGTGAACTTGGGGTTTACAGATACGCAGTATTTT. It is translated as CASSQVNLGFTDTQYF.

This clonotype was detected ten times or more. The chain employs TRBV11-2 and TRBJ1-1; D not certain. The CDR3 length is 15 residues. Germline CDR1 SGHAT, CDR2 FQNNGV. Trimming removed 5 bases from V and 6 bases from J, with 19 bases in between. In DNA form, the CDR3 reads TGTGCCAGCAGCACAAGCTATGCGGTGAGGGCTGAAGCTTTCTTT. Its protein product is CASSTSYAVRAEAFF.

This sequence joins TRBV6-1 and TRBJ2-3, with 12 bases matching TRBD2. This CDR3 spans 16 amino acids. Germline CDR1 MNHNS, CDR2 SASEGT. V shed 6 bases and J 3 bases; nucleotides not matched to a gene: 7. Here the CDR3 reads CASSPTSGSLTDTQYF. Written as DNA, the CDR3 is TGTGCCAGCAGCCCGACTAGCGGGAGTTTGACAGATACGCAGTATTTT.

This sequence joins TRBV10-1 and TRBJ1-6; 9 bases match TRBD1. Germline CDR1 reads WNHNN; CDR2 reads SYGVQD (reference sequence). The length of the CDR3 is 15 residues. The trim removed 6 bases at V and 7 bases at J, leaving 7 bases unmatched. The CDR3 loop reads CASSSGQGGNSPLHF. CDR3 nucleotides: TGCGCCAGCAGCTCGGGACAGGGAGGGAATTCACCCCTCCACTTT.

This clonotype was seen many times. The rearrangement uses TRBV7-2 and TRBJ2-7, with 7 bases fitting TRBD1. The CDR3 sequence is 13 residues long. Trimming cost V 5 bases and J 7 bases; bases outside gene matches: 8. Germline V lookup: CDR1 SGHTA, CDR2 FQGNSA. CDR3 loop: CASSPRDRPEQYF. The CDR3 coding sequence is TGTGCCAGCAGCCCCCGGGACAGACCGGAGCAGTACTTC. The whole variable domain, filled in from reference TRBV7-2 and TRBJ2-7, reads GAGVSQSPSNKVTEKGKDVELRCDPISGHTALYWYRQSLGQGLEFLIYFQGNSAPDKSGLPSDRFSAERTGGSVSTLTIQRTQQEDSAVYLCASSPRDRPEQYFGPGTRLTVT.

This clonotype was seen repeatedly, ten times or more. CDR3 in DNA: TGTGCCAGCAGTTCCCGGCAAGGGGATTCCTACGAGCAGTACTTC. Residues: CASSSRQGDSYEQYF. This chain connects TRBV28 to TRBJ2-7; possibly TRBD1 for D (5 bases). CDR1 and CDR2 (germline): MDHEN, SYDVKM. The V and J ends lost 4 bases and 1 base respectively, with 14 bases between them. The CDR3 is 15 residues long.

This clonotype showed up many times. This chain links TRBV2 with TRBJ2-3, with TRBD2 as a possible D gene (6 bases). Germline CDR1 reads SNHLY; CDR2 reads FYNNEI. The CDR3 runs 16 residues. Trimming took off 4 bases at V and 1 base at J, with 15 bases between the two ends. CDR3 sequence reads: CASSAAGASGTDTQYF. For the CDR3, the DNA is TGTGCCAGCAGTGCCGCCGGGGCTAGCGGCACAGATACGCAGTATTTT.